Sequencing of this T cell receptor (beta chain) was carried out in a study of T cells in Graves' hyperthyroidism and ophthalmopathy. This clonotype was detected ten times or more. The antigen is unknown. This CDR3 has 12 amino acids. Trimming removed 10 bases from V and 8 bases from J; junction bases left unmatched: 8. RNA transcripts gave rise to amplified TCR beta CDR3 regions. TCR CDR3 underwent first-round RT-PCR with the HTBI primer set. TCRdb reanalysed the multiplex PCR reads using MiXCR and keeps one entry per CDR3 protein. The sample records approximately 500,000 distinct CDR3 sequences, just over 45% being singletons. Findings and limits, study-wide: Most clonotypes expanded in the thyroid (above 0.001) were also present in blood.

Patients were aged 18 to 65, had disease duration under 2 months, and had newly diagnosed hyperthyroidism. The J gene is TRBJ1-2, the V gene TRBV12-3 or TRBV12-4; TRBD1 matches at 9 bases. Sequenced: peripheral blood or thyroid tissue (not recorded which). This TCR was sampled from a woman younger than 35 with Graves' hyperthyroidism. The CDR3 sequence: CATSGTGKGYTF. The DNA of the CDR3 is TGTGCCACGTCCGGGACAGGGAAAGGCTACACCTTC.